This TCR beta chain was captured by sequencing in a study of human T cells and chemical hapten exposure. Turning to the study itself: Recorded diagnoses among the mostly female patients were alopecia areata, totalis or universalis.

In the case of this clonotype: The target antigen is unknown.

Study observations and caveats: Expanded TCR counts at PT1 were positively correlated with the patch test score.

Time point reported: patch test 2, 6 weeks after DPC sensitization. Regarding treatment: therapeutic diphenylcyclopropenone sensitization with weekly scalp DPC. The total RNA was obtained from whole blood that was not fractionated. Unique molecular identifiers were attached to individual cDNA molecules within the library. TCRdb re-derived calls from the RACE reads in MiXCR, one entry per CDR3 protein. The sample carries some 82,000 distinct CDR3 sequences, 6.6% recorded once. The specimen comprised whole blood, sampled in connection with sensitization to the hapten diphenylcyclopropenone (DPC). This clonotype was obtained from a woman aged 30 to 39 with alopecia areata. Some clones in this sample may be carry-over from other donors' samples.

The chain's CDR3 is CASSPQTANSPLHF. CDR3 nucleotides: TGTGCCAGCAGCCCGCAGACAGCTAATTCACCCCTCCACTTT. V and J are TRBV11-2 and TRBJ1-6, with D possibly TRBD1 on 5 matching bases. Trimming removed 5 bases at V and 6 bases at J, with 11 bases between. This CDR3 is 14 amino acids long. Per the germline V gene, CDR1 is SGHAT and CDR2 is FQNNGV.